The present TCR beta chain was sequenced within a study of control samples from healthy donors and cancer patients. The CDR3 consists of 14 residues. The V gene lost 4 bases and the J gene lost 1 base, with 11 bases spanning the gap. Germline values: CDR1 SGHRS, CDR2 YFSETQ. TCRdb's table, derived via immunoSEQ multiplex PCR, lists solely in-frame clones and lacks some. Of roughly 120,000 clones in the sample, nearly 90% were seen once. The receptor was isolated from a man aged 50 to 60 in good health. The source material was blood. The V and J genes are TRBV5-1 and TRBJ1-2, with TRBD1 as a possible D gene (5 bases). The CDR3 coding sequence is TGCGCCAGCAGCCGACAGACGCTTAACTATGGCTACACCTTC. It yields the protein CASSRQTLNYGYTF.